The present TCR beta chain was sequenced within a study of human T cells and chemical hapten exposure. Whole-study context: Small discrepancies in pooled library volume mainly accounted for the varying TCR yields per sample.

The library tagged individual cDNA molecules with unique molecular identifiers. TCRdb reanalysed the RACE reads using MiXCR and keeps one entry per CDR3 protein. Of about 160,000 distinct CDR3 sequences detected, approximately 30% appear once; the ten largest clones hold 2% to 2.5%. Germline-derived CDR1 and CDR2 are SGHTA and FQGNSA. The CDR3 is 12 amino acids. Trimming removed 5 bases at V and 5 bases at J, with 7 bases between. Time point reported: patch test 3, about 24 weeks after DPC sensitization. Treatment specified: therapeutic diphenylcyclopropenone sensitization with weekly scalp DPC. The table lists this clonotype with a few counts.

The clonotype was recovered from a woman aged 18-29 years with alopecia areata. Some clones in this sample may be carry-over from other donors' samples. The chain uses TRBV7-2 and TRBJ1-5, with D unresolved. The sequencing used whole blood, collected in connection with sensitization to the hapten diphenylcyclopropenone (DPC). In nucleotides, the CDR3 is TGTGCCAGCAGCGGCGGATATCAGCCCCAGCATTTT. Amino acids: CASSGGYQPQHF.